The subject of this entry is one T cell receptor beta chain. Antigen: not known. This sample was included in a study of cytomegalovirus exposure and HLA in healthy donors. In the PCR, 60 Vbeta and 13 Jbeta primers were used. Some clones are missing from TCRdb's copy, which holds only in-frame ones; the method was immunoSEQ multiplex PCR. The sample lists 150,000 to 200,000 clones, 65% to 80% occurring once. Study results and caveats: Most of the CMV-associated TCR beta chains (in a later analysis) appeared to be HLA-restricted. High specificity and sensitivity for cytomegalovirus status were reported for the classifier.

The CDR3 consists of 14 residues. V gave up 4 bases and J gave up 5 bases, with 11 bases separating them. Germline values: CDR1 MNHNS, CDR2 SASEGT. This chain links TRBV6-1 with TRBJ2-2; D uncertain. The sequenced sample was PBMCs. The sequence came from a man between 18 and 29 years old in good health and CMV-seropositive. CDR3 in amino acids: CASSVGDWTGELFF. CDR3 DNA: TGTGCCAGCAGTGTAGGAGATTGGACCGGGGAGCTGTTTTTT.